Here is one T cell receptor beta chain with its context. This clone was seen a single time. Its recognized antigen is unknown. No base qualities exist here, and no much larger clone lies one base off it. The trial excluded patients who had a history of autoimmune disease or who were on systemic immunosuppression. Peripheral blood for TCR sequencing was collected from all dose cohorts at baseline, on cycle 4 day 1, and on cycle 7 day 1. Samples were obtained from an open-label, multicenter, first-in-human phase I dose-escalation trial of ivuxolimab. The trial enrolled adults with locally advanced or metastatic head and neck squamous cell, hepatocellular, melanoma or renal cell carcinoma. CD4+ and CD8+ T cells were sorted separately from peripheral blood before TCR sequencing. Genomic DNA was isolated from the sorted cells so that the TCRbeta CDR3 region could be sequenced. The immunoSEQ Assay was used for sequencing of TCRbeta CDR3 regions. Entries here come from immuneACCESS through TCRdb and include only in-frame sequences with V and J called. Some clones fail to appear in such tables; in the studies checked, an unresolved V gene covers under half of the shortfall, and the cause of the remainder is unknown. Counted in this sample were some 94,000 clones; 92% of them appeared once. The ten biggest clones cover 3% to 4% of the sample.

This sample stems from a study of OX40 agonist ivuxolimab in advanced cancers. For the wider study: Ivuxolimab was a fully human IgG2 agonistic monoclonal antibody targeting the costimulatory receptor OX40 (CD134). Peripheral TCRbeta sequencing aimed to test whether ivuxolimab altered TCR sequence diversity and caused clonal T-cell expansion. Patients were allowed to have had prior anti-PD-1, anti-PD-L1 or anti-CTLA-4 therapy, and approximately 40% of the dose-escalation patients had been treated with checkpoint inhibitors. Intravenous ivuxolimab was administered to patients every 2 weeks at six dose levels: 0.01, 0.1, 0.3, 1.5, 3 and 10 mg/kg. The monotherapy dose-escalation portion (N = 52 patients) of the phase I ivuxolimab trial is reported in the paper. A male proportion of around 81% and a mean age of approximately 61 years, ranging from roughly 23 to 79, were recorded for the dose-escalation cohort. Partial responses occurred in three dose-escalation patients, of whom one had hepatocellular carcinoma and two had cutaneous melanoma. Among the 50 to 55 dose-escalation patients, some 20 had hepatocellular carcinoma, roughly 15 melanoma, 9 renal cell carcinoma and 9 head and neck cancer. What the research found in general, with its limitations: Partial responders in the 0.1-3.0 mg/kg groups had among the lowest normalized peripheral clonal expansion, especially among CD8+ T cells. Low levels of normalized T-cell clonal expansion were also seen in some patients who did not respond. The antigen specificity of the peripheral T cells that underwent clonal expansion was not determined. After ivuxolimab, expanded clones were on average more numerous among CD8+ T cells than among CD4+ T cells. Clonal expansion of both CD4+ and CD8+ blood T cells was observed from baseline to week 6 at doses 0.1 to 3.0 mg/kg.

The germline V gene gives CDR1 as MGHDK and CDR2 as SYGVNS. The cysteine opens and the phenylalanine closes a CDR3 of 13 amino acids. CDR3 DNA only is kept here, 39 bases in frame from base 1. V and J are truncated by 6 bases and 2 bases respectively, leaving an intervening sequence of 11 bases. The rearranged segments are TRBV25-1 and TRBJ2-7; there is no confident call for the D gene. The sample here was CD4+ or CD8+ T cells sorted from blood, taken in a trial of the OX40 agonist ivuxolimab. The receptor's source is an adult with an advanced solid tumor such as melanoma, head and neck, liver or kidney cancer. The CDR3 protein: CASSVTSAYEQYF. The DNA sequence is TGTGCCAGCAGCGTGACAAGTGCCTACGAGCAGTACTTC.